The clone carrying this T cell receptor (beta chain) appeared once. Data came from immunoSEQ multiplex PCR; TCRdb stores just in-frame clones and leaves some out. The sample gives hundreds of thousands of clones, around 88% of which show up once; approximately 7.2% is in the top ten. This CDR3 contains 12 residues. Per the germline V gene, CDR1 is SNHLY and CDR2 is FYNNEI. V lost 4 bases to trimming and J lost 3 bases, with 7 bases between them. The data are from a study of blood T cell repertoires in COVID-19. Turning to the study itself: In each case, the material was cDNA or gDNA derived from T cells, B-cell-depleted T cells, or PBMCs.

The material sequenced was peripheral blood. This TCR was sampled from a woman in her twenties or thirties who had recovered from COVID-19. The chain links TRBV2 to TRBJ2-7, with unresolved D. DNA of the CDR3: TGTGCCAGCAGTGCGACAAGCTACGAGCAGTACTTC. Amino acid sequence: CASSATSYEQYF.